This TCR beta chain derives from a study of T cells after yellow fever vaccination. The V gene's germline CDR1 is KGHDR and CDR2 SFDVKD. V was pared by 3 bases and J by 2 bases, with 6 bases between. There are 13 residues in the CDR3. This clonotype has more than one count but fewer than ten. TCRdb re-analysed the 5' RACE reads in MiXCR, keeping a single row per CDR3 protein. The repertoire has 450,000 to 600,000 distinct CDR3 sequences, about a sixth of them found once; the top ten carry 15% to 20%. This specimen consisted of PBMCs, obtained about 5 days after the first yellow fever vaccination. The rearrangement uses TRBV24-1 and TRBJ2-5; tentative D call: TRBD2 (6 bases). The TCR sequence derives from a young man who received the YFV17D yellow fever vaccine. This chain's CDR3 is CATSDAGQETQYF. The CDR3 DNA follows: TGTGCCACCAGTGATGCGGGGCAAGAGACCCAGTACTTC.